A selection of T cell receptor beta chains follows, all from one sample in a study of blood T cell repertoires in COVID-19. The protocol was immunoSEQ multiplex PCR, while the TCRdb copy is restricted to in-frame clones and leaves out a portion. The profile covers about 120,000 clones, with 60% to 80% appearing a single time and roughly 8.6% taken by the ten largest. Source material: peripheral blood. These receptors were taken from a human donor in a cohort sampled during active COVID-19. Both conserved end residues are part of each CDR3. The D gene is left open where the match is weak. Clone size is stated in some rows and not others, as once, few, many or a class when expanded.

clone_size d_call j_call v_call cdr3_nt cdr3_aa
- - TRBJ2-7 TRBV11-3 TGTGCCAGCAGCTTAAGTAGCGACGAGCAGTACTTC CASSLSSDEQYF
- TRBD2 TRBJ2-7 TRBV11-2 TGTGCCAGCAGCTTAGAGGGAGGGCACGGCGGGAGTTGGGAGCAGTACTTC CASSLEGGHGGSWEQYF
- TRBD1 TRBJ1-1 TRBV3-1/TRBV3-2 TGTGCCAGCAGCCACGATGACAGGGGGAACGCTTTCTTT CASSHDDRGNAFF
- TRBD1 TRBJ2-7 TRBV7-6 TGTGCCAGCAGTTCTGTCCCGGGACAGGCCTACGAGCAGTACTTC CASSSVPGQAYEQYF
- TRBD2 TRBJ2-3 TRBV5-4 TGTGCCAGCAGCCGGGGGGGGGATACGCAGTATTTT CASSRGGDTQYF
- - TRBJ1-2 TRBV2 TGTGCCACCATAGGGGCGCGGAATGTCACCTTC CATIGARNVTF
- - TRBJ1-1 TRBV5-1 TGCGCCAGCAGCTTGGTGGGGGGTGAAGCTTTCTTT CASSLVGGEAFF
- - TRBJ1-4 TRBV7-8 TGTGCCAGCAGCCCCGACCTTGGAGGGGCTGGTGAAAAACTGTTTTTT CASSPDLGGAGEKLFF
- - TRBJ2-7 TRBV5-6 TGTGCCAGCAGCATCTCCGGGACAAGGAGCTCCTACGAGCAGTACTTC CASSISGTRSSYEQYF
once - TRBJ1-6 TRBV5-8 TGTGCCAGCAGCCCTCGGGACACCTCTTCCATTACACCCCTCCACTTT CASSPRDTSSITPLHF
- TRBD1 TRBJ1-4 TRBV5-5 TGTGCCAGCAGCCCAGGGGGCGCCACTAATGAAAAACTGTTTTTT CASSPGGATNEKLFF
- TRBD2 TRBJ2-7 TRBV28 TGTGCCAGCAGGACACTAGCGGGAGGAGAGCAGTACTTC CASRTLAGGEQYF
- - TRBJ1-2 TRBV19 TGTGCCAGCCGCTCGGTTAACCCCTATGGCTACACCTTC CASRSVNPYGYTF
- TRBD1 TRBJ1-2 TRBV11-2 TGTGCCAGCAGCAATAACCCGGGACAGGGGGCGCGCGGCTACACCTTC CASSNNPGQGARGYTF
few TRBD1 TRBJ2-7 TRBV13 TGTGCCAGCAGTTCGACAGGGGATGAGCAGTACTTC CASSSTGDEQYF
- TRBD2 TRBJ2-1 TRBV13 TGTGCCAGCAGCTTAACCGGGAGGATCCACAATGAGCAGTTCTTC CASSLTGRIHNEQFF
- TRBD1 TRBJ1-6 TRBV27 TGTGCCAGCAGGGGGACAGGTAATTCACCCCTCCACTTT CASRGTGNSPLHF
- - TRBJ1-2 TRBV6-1 TGTGCCAGCAGTGAAGACCAGGGCTATGGCTACACCTTC CASSEDQGYGYTF
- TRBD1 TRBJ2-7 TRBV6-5 TGTGCCAGCAGACCAGGACAGGCCTCCTACGAGCAGTACTTC CASRPGQASYEQYF
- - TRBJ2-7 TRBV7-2 TGTGCCAGCAGCTTAGTAATCTCAGGGGGGACCTACGAGCAGTACTTC CASSLVISGGTYEQYF
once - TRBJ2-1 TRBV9 TGTGCCAGCAGCACACAGGGTAGAGATGAGCAGTTCTTC CASSTQGRDEQFF
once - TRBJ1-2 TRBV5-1 TGCGCCAGCAGCTTGTATGAGGGCCAGAGCTATGGCTACACCTTC CASSLYEGQSYGYTF
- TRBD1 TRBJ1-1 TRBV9 TGTGCCAGCAGCCCCCGGGCTCAAGGCCCAGGGGGCACTGAAGCTTTCTTT CASSPRAQGPGGTEAFF
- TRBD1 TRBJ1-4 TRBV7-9 TGTGCCAGCAGCCCGACAGGGAGTAATGAAAAACTGTTTTTT CASSPTGSNEKLFF
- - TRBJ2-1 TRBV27 TGTGCCAGCAGTTTATCACTAGCTTTGGTCAATGAGCAGTTCTTC CASSLSLALVNEQFF
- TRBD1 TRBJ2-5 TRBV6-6 TGTGCCAGCAGTAGACAGGGGGCGGAAGAGACCCAGTACTTC CASSRQGAEETQYF
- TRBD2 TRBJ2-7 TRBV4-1 TGCGCCAGCAGCCAAGATCTGCTAGCGGGGGGGCTCTCCTACGAGCAGTACTTC CASSQDLLAGGLSYEQYF
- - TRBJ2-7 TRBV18 TGTGCCAGCTCACCGTCGGAGGGGGCGTATGCTAGCGCTACCTACGAGCAGTACTTC CASSPSEGAYASATYEQYF
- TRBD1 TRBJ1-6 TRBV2 TGTGCCAGCAGTGATACAGGGGGGTCACCCCTCCACTTT CASSDTGGSPLHF
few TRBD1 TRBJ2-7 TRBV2 TGTGCCAGCAGTGACGACAGGGACGAGCAGTACTTC CASSDDRDEQYF
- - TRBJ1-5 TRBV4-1 TGCGCCAGCAGCCAAGAGGGGAGGGGCCCTAATCAGCCCCAGCATTTT CASSQEGRGPNQPQHF
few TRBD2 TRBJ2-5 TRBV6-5 TGTGCCGGGGAGGGGACCCAAGAGACCCAGTACTTC CAGEGTQETQYF
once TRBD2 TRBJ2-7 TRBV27 TGTGCCAGCAGACCAAGCGGGGTGCCCTCCTACGAGCAGTACTTC CASRPSGVPSYEQYF